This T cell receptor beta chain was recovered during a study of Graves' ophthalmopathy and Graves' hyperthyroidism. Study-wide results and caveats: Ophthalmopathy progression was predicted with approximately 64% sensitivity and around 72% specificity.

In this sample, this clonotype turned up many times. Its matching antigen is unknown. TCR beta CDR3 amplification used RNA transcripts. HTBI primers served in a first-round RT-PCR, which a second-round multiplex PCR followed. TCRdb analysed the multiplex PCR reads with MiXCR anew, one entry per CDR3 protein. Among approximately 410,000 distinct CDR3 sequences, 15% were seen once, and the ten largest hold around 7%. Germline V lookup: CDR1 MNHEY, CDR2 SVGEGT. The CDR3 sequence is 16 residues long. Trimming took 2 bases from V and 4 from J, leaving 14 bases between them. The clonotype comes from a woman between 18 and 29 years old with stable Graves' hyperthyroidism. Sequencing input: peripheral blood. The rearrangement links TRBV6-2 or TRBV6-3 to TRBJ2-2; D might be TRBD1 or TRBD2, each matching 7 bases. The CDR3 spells CASSYRGRGLTGELFF. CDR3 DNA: TGTGCCAGCAGTTACCGGGGGAGGGGGCTCACCGGGGAGCTGTTTTTT.